The 13 T cell receptor beta chains presented below share a single source sample, sequenced in a study of blood T cells in healthy people across ages. Through a sample-barcoded 5' primer and a J-beta primer mix, a second PCR was run for roughly 7 to 12 cycles. TCRdb reanalysed the 5' RACE reads using MiXCR and keeps one entry per CDR3 protein. The sample carries 450,000 to 600,000 distinct CDR3 sequences, roughly a quarter recorded once. The same sample was also studied in work on T cells of mothers and their children.

What was sequenced was blood. All receptors derive from a boy aged 2 to 10 in good health.

This clonotype was counted ten times or more. The CDR3: CATYIPGGYEQYF. CDR3 nucleotides: TGTGCCACCTATATTCCAGGGGGTTACGAGCAGTACTTC. The chain is built from TRBV10-3 and TRBJ2-7, with 7 bases matching TRBD1. CDR1 and CDR2 from the germline V gene are ENHRY and SYGVKD. This CDR3 has 13 residues. V trimming: 10 bases; J trimming: 4 bases; junction bases outside the gene matches: 10.

This clonotype has only a few counts. In DNA form, the CDR3 reads TGTGCCAGCCAAAAGGTCCCACCTGAAGCTTTCTTT. Its protein product is CASQKVPPEAFF. This chain links TRBV12-3 or TRBV12-4 with TRBJ1-1; D is ambiguous. The V gene lost 8 bases and the J gene lost 6 bases, with 13 bases spanning the gap. The CDR3 sequence is 12 residues long.

With regard to this clonotype: Given the absence of the conserved phenylalanine or tryptophan at the CDR3 end, a read error is likely. The CDR3, as DNA: TGCAGTGCAAGGACAGGATCCTACGAGCAGTACTAC. Protein sequence: CSARTGSYEQYY. This chain joins TRBV20-1 and TRBJ2-7; 7 bases line up with TRBD1. The CDR3 totals 12 residues. The germline gives CDR1 DFQATT, CDR2 SNEGSKA (reference sequence). Trimming at V came to 6 bases and at J to 1 base, leaving 3 bases not matched to a gene.

At least ten counts were recorded for this clonotype. The genes are TRBV21-1 and TRBJ2-4; the table's D call, TRBD1, was not checked against the DNA. TRBV21-1 is labeled a pseudogene. The CDR3 length is 14 residues. CDR3 coding DNA: TGTGCCAGCAGCAAATGGGTGCGGGGGCACATTCAGTACTTC. Translating it yields CASSKWVRGHIQYF.

CDR3 protein: CASSSRGVQETQYF. The CDR3 DNA sequence: TGTGCCAGCAGCTCCCGGGGGGTGCAAGAGACCCAGTACTTC. The genes are TRBV9 and TRBJ2-1; 7 positions agree with TRBD2. Near its end, the DNA agrees better with TRBJ2-5, so the J call may be wrong. This CDR3 region has 14 residues. Germline V gene sequence: CDR1 SGDLS, CDR2 YYNGEE.

The chain links TRBV7-8 to TRBJ2-5; 8 bases map to TRBD2. The V gene end was trimmed by 6 bases and the J gene end by 5 bases; junction bases not matched to a gene: 11. This CDR3 spans 15 amino acids. Germline lookup yields CDR1 SGHVS and CDR2 FQNEAQ. CDR3 DNA sequence: TGTGCCAGCAGAGCCGGGACTAGGAGGGCGGAGACCCAGTACTTC. Protein product: CASRAGTRRAETQYF.

The chain combines TRBV12-3 or TRBV12-4 with TRBJ1-5; maybe TRBD1 (5 bases). V was pared by 4 bases and J by 7 bases, with 17 bases between. The CDR3 spans 15 residues. The CDR3 region is CASSSPGTVDQPQHF. The CDR3 DNA is TGTGCCAGCAGTTCCCCCGGGACCGTCGACCAGCCCCAGCATTTT.

This clonotype occurred a few times. The chain links TRBV4-3 to TRBJ2-7; tentatively, D is TRBD2 (6 bases). V lost 0 bases and J lost 2, with 14 bases in between. The CDR3 sequence is 16 residues long. Germline V CDR1 and CDR2: LGHNA, YSLEER. Here the CDR3 DNA reads TGCGCCAGCAGCCAAGATTCGGCGCGGGGACCCTACGAGCAGTACTTC. Protein product: CASSQDSARGPYEQYF.

The chain joins TRBV7-2 to TRBJ2-3; D might be TRBD1 or TRBD2, each matching 5 bases. The CDR3 runs 15 residues. CDR1 SGHTA and CDR2 FQGNSA come from the germline V gene. Trimming left V 4 bases short and J 7 bases short, with 18 bases between. The CDR3 DNA is TGTGCCAGCAGCTCCCAACCCGGGACCACCTATACGCAGTATTTT. Amino acid sequence: CASSSQPGTTYTQYF.

This clonotype was seen a few times. Here the CDR3 reads CATRSGHNEQFF. CDR3 in DNA: TGTGCCACCAGATCTGGACATAATGAGCAGTTCTTC. This chain links TRBV24-1 with TRBJ2-1, with a tentative D call TRBD1 (5 bases). The germline V and J ends were trimmed by 7 bases and 7 bases, with 10 bases remaining between them. The V gene's germline CDR1 is KGHDR and CDR2 SFDVKD. The CDR3 sequence is 12 residues long.

This chain connects TRBV29-1 to TRBJ1-2; D is perhaps TRBD1 (6 bases). The CDR3 has 12 residues. Trimming cost V 3 bases and J 5 bases, with 10 bases left between them. The germline V gene has CDR1 SQVTM and CDR2 ANQGSEA. The DNA for the CDR3 is TGCAGCGTTGACGCAGGGGAGTATGGCTACACCTTC. This translates into CSVDAGEYGYTF.

This clonotype turned up a few times. The CDR3, as DNA: TGTGCCAGCAGCGGCTCCGGGGTAGGTGGGGGAGGGGATGAAGCTTTCTTT. Its translation: CASSGSGVGGGGDEAFF. The chain recombines TRBV9 with TRBJ1-1, with D possibly matching TRBD1 (5 bases). The CDR3 runs to 17 residues. V was shortened by 3 bases and J by 7 bases, with 25 bases between the two germline ends. CDR1 SGDLS and CDR2 YYNGEE come from the germline V gene.

This clonotype was seen a handful of times. This sequence joins TRBV6-2 or TRBV6-3 and TRBJ1-1; 9 bases match TRBD1. This CDR3 has 16 residues. The germline V gene has CDR1 MNHEY and CDR2 SVGEGT. After removal of 2 bases from V and 4 bases from J, the junction contained 8 bases not matched to a gene. CDR3 nucleotide sequence: TGTGCCAGCAGTTACCGGGACAGGGAAGCGGTCACTGAAGCTTTCTTT. Its protein is CASSYRDREAVTEAFF.